This is a list of T cell receptor beta chains from one sample in a study of shared clonotypes between healthy human individuals. Sequencing was performed with immunoSEQ multiplex PCR; in TCRdb, only in-frame clones are kept and a portion is missing. The sample holds hundreds of thousands of clones, nearly 95% seen once. Sequencing was done on a sample of naive CD8+ T cells sorted from blood. These receptor sequences come from a man aged 25-45 years in good health. Both conserved end residues are part of each CDR3. D genes are given only for firm matches. Clone size is not always given. Where it is, it says once, few, many or a class for expanded clones.

v_gene,abundance,len,j_gene,d_gene,CDR3aa,CDR3nt
TRBV5-1,many,16,TRBJ2-1,TRBD2,CASTPSEREFYNEQFF,TGCGCCAGTACCCCTAGTGAGCGGGAGTTCTACAATGAGCAGTTCTTC
TRBV25-1,NA,17,TRBJ1-1,NA,CASSSFTRGSMNTEAFF,TGTGCCAGCAGTTCCTTTACCAGGGGATCAATGAACACTGAAGCTTTCTTT
TRBV10-3,few,14,TRBJ2-7,TRBD2,CAISTGTSGYEQYF,TGTGCCATCAGCACCGGGACTAGCGGGTACGAGCAGTACTTC
TRBV6-1,NA,15,TRBJ1-2,TRBD1,CASSEDGRTGIGYTF,TGTGCCAGCAGTGAAGACGGTAGGACAGGGATTGGCTACACCTTC
TRBV9,NA,13,TRBJ2-1,NA,CASSVARANEQFF,TGTGCCAGCAGCGTAGCTCGAGCCAATGAGCAGTTCTTC
TRBV7-6,NA,13,TRBJ2-7,NA,CASSLTALYEQYF,TGTGCCAGCAGCTTAACTGCCCTCTACGAGCAGTACTTC
TRBV30,NA,14,TRBJ2-7,NA,CAWSTGREFVEQYF,TGTGCCTGGTCGACTGGGAGAGAGTTCGTCGAGCAGTACTTC
TRBV5-8,NA,16,TRBJ1-1,TRBD1,CASSLKQGESSTEAFF,TGTGCCAGCAGCTTGAAACAGGGGGAATCGAGCACTGAAGCTTTCTTT
TRBV4-3,NA,14,TRBJ1-1,NA,CASSQDSLNTEAFF,TGCGCCAGCAGCCAAGATTCCTTGAACACTGAAGCTTTCTTT
TRBV10-1,NA,16,TRBJ2-7,TRBD1,CASSEGLDRGSYEQYF,TGCGCCAGCAGTGAGGGGTTGGACAGGGGTTCCTACGAGCAGTACTTC
TRBV5-4,NA,11,TRBJ2-7,NA,CASQGFNEQYF,TGTGCCAGCCAGGGGTTTAACGAGCAGTACTTC
TRBV4-1,NA,16,TRBJ1-5,TRBD1,CASSQDQGASNQPQHF,TGCGCCAGCAGCCAAGATCAGGGGGCGAGCAATCAGCCCCAGCATTTT
TRBV5-1,NA,16,TRBJ2-5,TRBD1,CASSSPDRAFGQTQYF,TGCGCCAGCAGCTCACCCGACAGGGCGTTCGGGCAGACCCAGTACTTC
TRBV29-1,NA,14,TRBJ1-2,TRBD1,CSVDKPGQGGGYTF,TGCAGCGTTGATAAGCCGGGACAGGGGGGTGGCTACACCTTC
TRBV7-2,NA,15,TRBJ2-7,NA,CASSQTDFGSYEQYF,TGTGCCAGCAGCCAGACAGACTTTGGCTCCTACGAGCAGTACTTC
TRBV27,NA,16,TRBJ2-5,NA,CASSPGVDGLRETQYF,TGTGCCAGCAGTCCCGGAGTGGACGGCCTGAGGGAGACCCAGTACTTC
TRBV5-1,NA,13,TRBJ2-5,TRBD1,CASRRTGEETQYF,TGCGCCAGCAGGAGGACAGGGGAAGAGACCCAGTACTTC
TRBV10-2,NA,13,TRBJ2-3,TRBD2,CASSEASGDTQYF,TGCGCCAGCAGTGAGGCTAGCGGAGATACGCAGTATTTT